One and the same sample provided the 20 T cell receptor delta chains below, sequenced in a study of γδ T cells in repeated Plasmodium falciparum infection. With CATT, TCRdb re-called clones from the multiplex PCR reads. The sample carries around 89,000 delta-chain clones, over 1.1% recorded once. Flow sorting of PBMC yielded separate Vgamma9/Vdelta2+ and Vdelta2-negative gammadelta T cell populations for bulk repertoire analysis. Source material: gamma-delta T cells from blood. Receptor source: a pool of human donors (malaria-infected and uninfected, not separated).

Comments on this clone: The amino acid sequence in TCRdb belongs to a much larger clone and departs from this DNA's translation at residue 11, likely a sequencing read error; the sequence shown is translated from the DNA. The rearrangement uses TRDV2 and TRDJ1, with 8 bases aligning to TRDD3. TCRdb supplies no J gene; here it was assigned by aligning the nucleotide sequence to germline. The V and J ends lost 5 bases and 3 bases, in that order; junction bases with no gene match: 13. This CDR3 comprises 16 residues. Germline loops: CDR1 GEAIGNYY, CDR2 EKD. CDR3 sequence: CACVALLGGYADKLIF. The DNA of the CDR3 is TGTGCCTGTGTCGCTTTACTGGGGGGTTACGCCGATAAACTCATCTTT.

This clone occurred a few times. A read error is likely here: a far larger clone is one base away. Within the sample, other DNA sequences also encode this same CDR3. The J segment was not called; the V segment is TRDV2. The CDR3 sequence is 16 residues long. CDR1 is GEAIGNYY, CDR2 EKD, per germline. The CDR3 sequence: CACDTLLSWDTRQMFF. As DNA, the CDR3 is TGTGCCTGTGACACCTTACTCTCCTGGGACACCCGACAAATGTTTTTC.

The table lists this clone with a few counts. A far larger clone is one nucleotide away, so this likely arose from a read error. This same CDR3 is encoded by further DNA sequences in the sample. This chain uses TRDV2 with TRDJ1; the D gene is possibly TRDD3 (5 bases). In the absence of a J gene in TCRdb, the DNA was matched to germline to assign it here. From germline, CDR1 is GEAIGNYY and CDR2 EKD. The V end lost 7 bases, the J end lost 0 bases, and 41 bases lay between the germline ends. This CDR3 has 23 amino acids. The CDR3 DNA reads as TGTGCCTGCGACGCTTTGGAGCCCCTTACCAACCGTCGGGGAGATGGGAACACCGATAAACTCATCTTT. Its translation is CACDALEPLTNRRGDGNTDKLIF.

This clone has just a few counts. A far larger clone is just one base off, so this is likely a read error. Within the sample, other DNA sequences also encode this same CDR3. The V gene is TRDV1, the J gene TRDJ1; the match to TRDD2 covers 9 bases. No J gene was available from TCRdb, and it was assigned here by a germline match of the DNA. The CDR3 has 19 amino acids. J was trimmed by 9 bases and V by 2 bases; bases with no gene match: 22. The germline gives CDR1 TSWWSYY, CDR2 QGS. The CDR3 loop is CALGESLPTQPRYCLELIF. The CDR3 DNA sequence: TGTGCTCTTGGGGAAAGCCTTCCTACTCAACCTAGATACTGCTTAGAACTCATCTTT.

Comment on this clone: The amino acid sequence in TCRdb belongs to a much larger clone and departs from this DNA's translation at residue 8, likely a sequencing read error; the sequence shown is translated from the DNA. The chain couples TRDV1 to TRDJ1; 7 nucleotides match TRDD3. The trim removed 2 bases at V and 3 bases at J, leaving 15 bases unmatched. Germline V CDR1 and CDR2: TSWWSYY, QGS. The CDR3 sequence is 18 residues long. This CDR3 is CALGESRIRLGIPDKLIF. The CDR3 nucleotides read TGTGCTCTTGGGGAAAGTCGGATACGTTTGGGGATTCCCGATAAACTCATCTTT.

In the case of this clone: A far bigger clonotype differs at one base, so this is likely a read error. This specimen includes other DNA sequences encoding the same CDR3. The chain couples TRDV1 to TRDJ2; 7 positions match TRDD3. TCRdb supplies no J gene; here it was assigned by aligning the nucleotide sequence to germline. The germline CDR1 and CDR2 sequences are TSWWSYY and QGS. CDR3 length: 21 amino acids. The V and J ends lost 0 bases and 0 bases, in that order; junction bases with no gene match: 16. CDR3 in amino acids: CALGELSLRGWGSALTAQLFF. In DNA form, the CDR3 reads TGTGCTCTTGGGGAACTGTCCCTACGGGGGTGGGGGAGCGCTTTGACAGCACAACTCTTCTTT.

This clone has a handful of counts. The protein held in TCRdb is that of a much larger clone and does not match this DNA's translation at residue 18, likely because of a read error; the protein shown is translated from the DNA. The chain combines TRDV1 with TRDJ1; 9 bases agree with TRDD3. Because TCRdb records no J gene, it was assigned here through a match of the DNA to germline. V trimming: 0 bases; J trimming: 10 bases; junction bases outside the gene matches: 27. The CDR3 runs to 21 residues. CDR1 is TSWWSYY, CDR2 QGS, per germline. CDR3: CALGELNNIYNLLGDRERLIF. The CDR3 DNA is TGTGCTCTTGGGGAACTTAATAATATTTATAATCTCCTGGGGGATCGGGAAAGACTCATCTTT.

This clone appeared a few times. A far larger clone is off by one base, so a read error is likely. The sample contains more than one DNA sequence encoding this CDR3. This chain connects TRDV2 to TRDJ1, with D unclear. Since TCRdb gives no J gene, matching the DNA to germline was used here to assign it. The CDR3 length is 15 residues. Germline V lookup: CDR1 GEAIGNYY, CDR2 EKD. The CDR3 reads CACDTGGFYTDKLIF. DNA of the CDR3: TGCGCCTGTGACACCGGAGGGTTCTACACCGATAAACTCATCTTT.

There are a few counts of this clone. TCRdb assigns this DNA the protein of a much larger clone, which departs from its translation at residue 8; this likely reflects a read error, and the protein shown comes from translating the DNA. V and J are TRDV1 and TRDJ1; D is undetermined. Since TCRdb gives no J gene, matching the DNA to germline was used here to assign it. CDR3 length: 19 amino acids. V was clipped by 0 bases and J by 3 bases, with 23 bases between them. From germline, CDR1 is TSWWSYY and CDR2 QGS. CDR3 region: CALGELVVIGRKQADKLIF. CDR3 DNA: TGTGCTCTTGGGGAACTAGTTGTTATTGGGCGGAAACAAGCCGATAAACTCATCTTT.

This clone was counted only a few times. Within the sample, other DNA sequences also encode this same CDR3. No J gene was named, though the V gene is TRDV2; the table assigns TRDD3, which was not confirmed against the DNA. The CDR3 sequence is 16 residues long. CDR1 is GEAIGNYY, CDR2 EKD, per germline. CDR3 DNA sequence: TGCGCCTGTGACTGGGGGAGCTCCTGGGACACCCGACAAATGTTTTTC. Its translation: CACDWGSSWDTRQMFF.

In this sample, this clone turned up many times. The V call is TRDV1, the J call TRDJ1; a possible D gene is TRDD3 (6 bases). This CDR3 comprises 16 residues. CDR1 TSWWSYY and CDR2 QGS come from the germline V gene. V was clipped by 6 bases and J by 8 bases, with 25 bases between them. The CDR3 is CALGERVGGHRRKLIF. The CDR3 DNA follows: TGTGCTCTTGGAGAAAGGGTGGGGGGACATCGAAGAAAACTCATCTTT.

This clone has a handful of counts. A far larger clone is one nucleotide away, so this likely arose from a read error. Other DNA sequences within the sample encode an identical CDR3. The genes are TRDV3 and TRDJ1; 9 nucleotides agree with TRDD3. The CDR3 has 17 residues. Germline assignment: CDR1 TVYSNPD and CDR2 GDNSRS (reference sequence). The CDR3 nucleotides are TGTGCCTTTATACCCCGACACTGGGGGAGCGAAGAGGATAAGCTCATCTTT. This translates into CAFIPRHWGSEEDKLIF.

This clone was recorded a few times. A far larger clone is one nucleotide away, so this likely arose from a read error. The sample carries other DNA sequences with the same CDR3. The genes are TRDV1 and TRDJ1, with D perhaps matching TRDD3 (5 bases). Germline assignment: CDR1 TSWWSYY and CDR2 QGS. The CDR3 consists of 16 residues. The DNA for the CDR3 is TGTGCTCTTGGGGCTCCTGGCTGGGTAATCACCGATAAACTCATCTTC. Its protein product is CALGAPGWVITDKLIF.

This clone was picked up a small number of times. V is TRDV1 and J is TRDJ1; 11 bases map to TRDD3. Germline lookup yields CDR1 TSWWSYY and CDR2 QGS. The CDR3 is 17 residues long. Trimming took 2 bases from V and 2 from J; bases not matched to a gene: 7. The CDR3 protein is CALGEGSWGILTDKLIF. Here the CDR3 DNA reads TGTGCTCTTGGGGAAGGTTCCTGGGGGATACTTACCGATAAACTCATCTTT.

Concerning this clone: The translation of this DNA and the TCRdb protein of a much larger clone differ at residue 12, probably owing to a read error; the protein shown here is translated from the DNA. V gene TRDV1 combines with J gene TRDJ1; D is unclear. Here the J gene was assigned by germline matching of the DNA, as TCRdb has none. Looked up from germline, CDR1 is TSWWSYY and CDR2 is QGS. V shed 5 bases and J shed 8 bases, with 24 bases lying between them. The CDR3 totals 16 residues. Here the CDR3 reads CALGLLSAAPSLKLIF. CDR3 DNA: TGTGCTCTTGGGTTACTCTCCGCCGCGCCGTCGCTCAAACTCATCTTT.

This clone was seen only a few times. The chain carries TRDV1 and TRDJ2; 12 bases fit TRDD3. Because TCRdb records no J gene, it was assigned here through a match of the DNA to germline. Germline CDR1 and CDR2: TSWWSYY and QGS. Germline trimming cut 7 bases from V and 4 bases from J; bases unmatched to any gene: 46. CDR3 length: 29 amino acids. CDR3 residues: CALEEHFPRRDPTRHWGILSWQATAQLFF. The CDR3 nucleotides read TGTGCTCTTGAGGAGCATTTTCCAAGGCGCGACCCCACCCGACACTGGGGGATACTCTCTTGGCAGGCGACAGCACAACTCTTCTTT.

On this clone itself: The protein in TCRdb stems from a much larger clone and differs at residue 7 from this DNA's translation, likely a read error; here the protein is translated from the DNA. V usage is TRDV1 and J usage is TRDJ1, with 11 bases aligning to TRDD3. TCRdb gives no J gene; it was assigned here by matching the DNA to germline. The CDR3 loop spans 19 amino acids. V dropped 0 bases and J dropped 4; count of bases not matched to a gene: 13. Germline V gene data show CDR1 as TSWWSYY and CDR2 as QGS. This CDR3 reads CALGELDSWGIRDGDKLIF. CDR3 nucleotides: TGTGCTCTTGGGGAACTGGATTCTTGGGGGATACGAGACGGCGATAAACTCATCTTT.

As concerns this clone: TCRdb's listed protein matches a much larger clone and diverges from this DNA's translation at residue 7, likely through a read error; the protein shown comes from the DNA. V usage is TRDV2 and J usage is TRDJ1; D not resolved. The J gene comes from matching the DNA to germline here; TCRdb lacks it. Germline V gene sequence: CDR1 GEAIGNYY, CDR2 EKD. The CDR3 has 15 residues. V lost 3 bases to trimming and J lost 10 bases, with 23 bases between them. The CDR3 nucleotides are TGTGCCTGTGACCCTATTCCCCCTCGGTCCGGGCTACTCATCTTT. Protein sequence: CACDPIPPRSGLLIF.

In the case of this clone: With a much larger clone just one base away, this may be a read error. The J gene is TRDJ2, the V gene TRDV3, with 8 positions matching TRDD3. J was trimmed by 0 bases and V by 2 bases; bases with no gene match: 20. CDR3 length: 20 residues. The germline CDR1 and CDR2 sequences are TVYSNPD and GDNSRS (reference sequence). The CDR3 DNA sequence: TGTGCCTTTTCCTTCTTTCCTAACCGGGGGATAATGCCTTTGACAGCACAACTCTTCTTT. Encoded protein: CAFSFFPNRGIMPLTAQLFF.

This clone was detected only a few times. This DNA translates differently at residue 3 from the TCRdb protein, which is that of a much larger clone; a read error is likely, and the protein shown is the DNA's own translation. J is TRDJ3 and V is TRDV2; D is possibly TRDD3 (6 bases). As TCRdb names no J gene, one was assigned here on the basis of a DNA match to germline. Germline V gene lookup returns CDR1 GEAIGNYY and CDR2 EKD. This CDR3 has 16 amino acids. The CDR3 spells CAYDLLGSWDTRQMFF. The CDR3 DNA follows: TGTGCCTATGACCTACTGGGCTCCTGGGACACCCGACAGATGTTTTTC.